What follows are 20 T cell receptor beta chains derived from one specimen sequenced in a study of identical twins. TCRdb reprocessed the 5' RACE reads with MiXCR, giving one entry per CDR3 protein. In the table there are around 340,000 distinct CDR3 sequences, 9% of which are singletons. The sample comprised naive T cells sorted from blood. The receptors derive from a woman between 50 and 59 years old in good health.

This clonotype was picked up many times. The V and J genes are TRBV5-1 and TRBJ2-7, with 7 bases fitting TRBD1. The CDR3 covers 16 residues. The trim removed 2 bases at V and 0 bases at J, leaving 8 bases unmatched. Germline assignment: CDR1 SGHRS and CDR2 YFSETQ. CDR3 DNA sequence: TGCGCCAGCAGCTTAGGGACAGATCTCTCCTCCTACGAGCAGTACTTC. Its protein product is CASSLGTDLSSYEQYF.

This clonotype has only a few counts. The genes are TRBV9 and TRBJ2-1; TRBD2 matches at 7 bases. The V segment lost 6 bases and the J segment 10 bases; nucleotides outside the gene matches: 13. The CDR3 totals 14 residues. Germline CDR1 SGDLS, CDR2 YYNGEE. The DNA of the CDR3 is TGTGCCAGCACCTCCGCGGGGGAGGGGCGGGAGCAGTTCTTC. It encodes CASTSAGEGREQFF.

This clonotype was picked up a small number of times. The V and J genes are TRBV5-1 and TRBJ2-7; D remains ambiguous. Trimming left V 0 bases short and J 2 bases short, with 9 bases between. The CDR3 consists of 14 residues. Germline lookup yields CDR1 SGHRS and CDR2 YFSETQ. DNA for the CDR3: TGCGCCAGCAGCTTGGAGGACGCAACCTACGAGCAGTACTTC. The encoded protein is CASSLEDATYEQYF.

The chain combines TRBV6-5 with TRBJ2-7; TRBD2 aligns across 8 bases. CDR1 is MNHEY, CDR2 SVGAGI, per germline. CDR3 length: 17 amino acids. J gave up 5 bases and V 5 bases, and 17 bases lay outside the gene matches. The CDR3: CASSPTRTSLLPHEQYV. CDR3 nucleotides: TGTGCCAGCAGTCCTACCCGGACTAGCCTACTTCCCCACGAGCAGTACGTC.

CDR3 in amino acids: CASSQVSGNPYNEQFF. The CDR3 DNA follows: TGCGCCAGCAGCCAAGTTTCAGGTAATCCCTACAATGAGCAGTTCTTC. The V and J genes are TRBV4-1 and TRBJ2-1; no reliable D call. Germline V gene sequence: CDR1 MGHRA, CDR2 YSYEKL. The CDR3 sequence is 16 residues long. The V end lost 1 base, the J end lost 2 bases, and 12 bases lay between the germline ends.

The table lists this clonotype with a few counts. This chain joins TRBV5-6 and TRBJ2-7; unclear D gene. The V gene lost 1 base and the J gene lost 3 bases, with 11 bases spanning the gap. CDR3 length: 14 amino acids. Germline assignment: CDR1 SGHDT and CDR2 YYEEEE. The CDR3 bases are TGTGCCAGCAGCTTGCATGCGCTAAACTACGAGCAGTACGTC. It is translated as CASSLHALNYEQYV.

This clonotype occurred many times. The rearrangement joins TRBV12-3 or TRBV12-4 to TRBJ1-2; a weak D match, TRBD1 (6 bases). The CDR3 contains 12 residues. The germline V and J ends were trimmed by 6 bases and 5 bases, with 10 bases remaining between them. CDR3 DNA sequence: TGTGCCAGCAGCACGGACAGTTATGGCTACACCTTC. This encodes CASSTDSYGYTF.

Notes on this clonotype: One end of the junction is discordant with germline, which a read error may explain. The chain joins TRBV11-3 to TRBJ2-1, with D maybe TRBD1 (5 bases). The V gene's germline CDR1 is SGHNT and CDR2 YENEEA. The CDR3 is 14 residues long. CDR3 sequence: CASGVVGPDNEQIF. The CDR3 DNA follows: TGTGCCAGCGGGGTGGTAGGACCGGACAATGAGCAGATCTTC.

This sequence joins TRBV11-3 and TRBJ2-1, with D tentatively TRBD2 (5 bases). Germline V gene sequence: CDR1 SGHNT, CDR2 YENEEA. Between the trimmed V and J ends, which lost 5 bases and 4 bases, there was a span of 12 bases. This CDR3 contains 14 residues. CDR3 protein: CASSRGPAYNEQFF. The DNA of the CDR3 is TGTGCCAGCAGCCGAGGGCCCGCTTACAATGAGCAGTTCTTC.

In DNA, the CDR3 is TGCGCCAGCAGCCAAGTCACCACTAGCGGGAGGGCCCTCACCTACGAGCAGTACGTC. Protein product: CASSQVTTSGRALTYEQYV. This rearrangement joins TRBV4-1 to TRBJ2-7; 13 positions agree with TRBD2. Germline-derived CDR1 and CDR2 are MGHRA and YSYEKL. The V and J ends lost 1 base and 2 bases, in that order; junction bases with no gene match: 11. The CDR3 is 19 residues long.

This sequence joins TRBV11-3 and TRBJ1-1; D uncertain. The germline CDR1 and CDR2 sequences are SGHNT and YENEEA. Trimming took off 7 bases at V and 4 bases at J, with 10 bases between the two ends. This CDR3 is 12 amino acids long. CDR3 residues: CASNRPGTEAFF. DNA of the CDR3: TGTGCCAGCAACCGACCGGGCACTGAAGCTTTCTTT.

This clonotype has a handful of counts. This chain uses TRBV7-9 with TRBJ2-5, with 7 bases identical to TRBD1. This CDR3 contains 15 residues. The germline gives CDR1 SEHNR, CDR2 FQNEAQ (reference sequence). Trimming cost V 2 bases and J 4 bases; bases outside gene matches: 7. CDR3 in amino acids: CASSLRRQGLETQYF. The CDR3 DNA reads TGTGCCAGCAGCTTAAGAAGACAGGGCCTAGAGACCCAGTACTTC.

The chain joins TRBV7-9 to TRBJ2-1, with D perhaps matching TRBD2 (5 bases). The CDR3 length is 14 residues. Germline V gives CDR1 SEHNR, CDR2 FQNEAQ (reference sequence). Trimming pared 1 base from V and 6 bases from J, leaving 10 bases between. CDR3 nucleotides: TGTGCCAGCAGCTTAGGCGGGCAACCCAATGAGCAGTTCTTC. Translated: CASSLGGQPNEQFF.

This clonotype was picked up a small number of times. The chain links TRBV19 to TRBJ1-5; D is undetermined. V lost 8 bases, J lost 5 bases, and 10 bases lay in between. CDR3 length: 12 amino acids. CDR1 and CDR2 from the germline V gene are LNHDA and SQIVND (reference sequence). The chain's CDR3 is CASSPRDQPQHF. The DNA of the CDR3 is TGTGCCAGTTCGCCTCGCGATCAGCCCCAGCATTTT.

This clonotype was picked up many times. V gene TRBV5-1 combines with J gene TRBJ2-2; TRBD1 might be the D (7 bases). Trimming took off 5 bases at V and 7 bases at J, with 15 bases between the two ends. This CDR3 contains 14 residues. CDR1 and CDR2 (germline): SGHRS, YFSETQ. CDR3 nucleotides: TGCGCCAGCAGTGATGGAGGGGGCCTCGGGGAGCTGTTTTTT. The encoded protein is CASSDGGGLGELFF.

This clonotype has just a few counts. This chain connects TRBV29-1 to TRBJ2-5; D perhaps matches TRBD2 (5 bases). The V end was cut by 4 bases, the J end by 4 bases, with 10 bases between. CDR3 size: 12 residues. Per the germline V gene, CDR1 is SQVTM and CDR2 is ANQGSEA. The CDR3 coding sequence is TGCAGCGTTGGTGGGAGTCGAGAGACCCAGTACTTC. Translated, it gives CSVGGSRETQYF.

This clonotype appeared a few times. This chain joins TRBV11-2 and TRBJ2-1; D remains unclear. CDR1 SGHAT and CDR2 FQNNGV come from the germline V gene. V lost 0 bases, J lost 13 bases, and 10 bases lay in between. The CDR3 loop spans 12 amino acids. The CDR3 protein is CASSLDGAPQFF. In nucleotides, the CDR3 is TGTGCCAGCAGCTTAGATGGAGCGCCACAGTTCTTC.

The chain recombines TRBV12-3 or TRBV12-4 with TRBJ2-1; 13 bases match TRBD2. The CDR3 runs 15 residues. V shed 3 bases and J 8 bases; nucleotides not matched to a gene: 4. The chain's CDR3 is CASSFGTSGTYEQFF. The DNA of the CDR3 is TGTGCCAGCAGTTTTGGGACTAGCGGGACTTATGAGCAGTTCTTC.

The chain employs TRBV27 and TRBJ1-5; the D is unclear. The ends were cut back, 6 bases at V and 3 bases at J, with 15 bases in the middle. The CDR3 extends over 15 amino acids. The germline gives CDR1 MNHEY, CDR2 SMNVEV (reference sequence). The CDR3 bases are TGTGCCAGCAGGAAACTCGACGGATTCAATCAGCCCCAGCATTTT. It codes for CASRKLDGFNQPQHF.

The chain carries TRBV21-1 and TRBJ1-6; the DNA was not compared with TRBD1, the D call given in the table. TRBV21-1 is marked as a pseudogene. There are 18 residues in the CDR3. CDR3 coding DNA: TGTGCCAGCAGCTACATCATCCTCGTAGACAGGTCCGATTCACCCCTCCACTTT. Translation gives CASSYIILVDRSDSPLHF.